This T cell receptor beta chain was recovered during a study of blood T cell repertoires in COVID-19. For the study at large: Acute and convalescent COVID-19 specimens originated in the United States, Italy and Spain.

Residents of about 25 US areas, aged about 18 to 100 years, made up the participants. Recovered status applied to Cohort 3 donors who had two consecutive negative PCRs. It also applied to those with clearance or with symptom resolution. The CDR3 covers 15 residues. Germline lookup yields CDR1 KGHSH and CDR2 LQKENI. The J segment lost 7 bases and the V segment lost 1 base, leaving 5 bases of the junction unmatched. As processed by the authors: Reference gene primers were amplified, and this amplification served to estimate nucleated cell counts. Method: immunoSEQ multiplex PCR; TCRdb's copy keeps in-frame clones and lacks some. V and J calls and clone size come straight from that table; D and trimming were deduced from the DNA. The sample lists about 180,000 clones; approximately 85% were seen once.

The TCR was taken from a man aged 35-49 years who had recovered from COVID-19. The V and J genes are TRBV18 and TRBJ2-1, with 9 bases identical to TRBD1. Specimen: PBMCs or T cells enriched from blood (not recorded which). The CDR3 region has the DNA TGTGCCAGCTCACCACGGGACAGGGTCGGGAATGAGCAGTTCTTC. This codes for CASSPRDRVGNEQFF.